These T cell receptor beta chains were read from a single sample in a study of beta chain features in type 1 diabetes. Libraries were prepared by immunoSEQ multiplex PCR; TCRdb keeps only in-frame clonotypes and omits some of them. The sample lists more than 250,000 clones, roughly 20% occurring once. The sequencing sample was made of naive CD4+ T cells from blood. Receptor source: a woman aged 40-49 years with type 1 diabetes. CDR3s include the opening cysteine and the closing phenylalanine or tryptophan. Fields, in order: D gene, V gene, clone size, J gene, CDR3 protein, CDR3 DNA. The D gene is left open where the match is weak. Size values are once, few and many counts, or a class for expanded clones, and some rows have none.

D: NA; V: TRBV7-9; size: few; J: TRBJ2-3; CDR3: CASSLVQGRDTQYF; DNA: TGTGCCAGCAGCTTAGTTCAGGGGCGGGATACGCAGTATTTT
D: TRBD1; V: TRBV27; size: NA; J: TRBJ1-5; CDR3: CASSPLDRGAQPQHF; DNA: TGTGCCAGCAGCCCTCTCGACAGGGGCGCTCAGCCCCAGCATTTT
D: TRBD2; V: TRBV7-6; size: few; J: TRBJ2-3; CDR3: CASSLTSGADTQYF; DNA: TGTGCCAGCAGCCTGACTAGCGGGGCAGATACGCAGTATTTT
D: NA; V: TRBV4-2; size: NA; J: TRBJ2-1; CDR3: CASSQDRVDEQFF; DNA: TGTGCCAGCAGCCAAGATCGAGTAGATGAGCAGTTCTTC
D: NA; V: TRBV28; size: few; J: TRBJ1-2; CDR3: CASSLGQHLSYGYTF; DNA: TGTGCCAGCAGTTTGGGGCAGCACCTGAGTTATGGCTACACCTTC
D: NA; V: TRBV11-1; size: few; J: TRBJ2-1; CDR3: CASSLGMDTAYNEQFF; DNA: TGTGCCAGCAGCTTGGGAATGGACACAGCCTACAATGAGCAGTTCTTC
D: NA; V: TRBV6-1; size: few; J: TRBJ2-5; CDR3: CATQEPGRVETQYF; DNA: TGTGCCACCCAAGAACCCGGCAGGGTAGAGACCCAGTACTTC
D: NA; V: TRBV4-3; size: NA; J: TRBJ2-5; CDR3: CASSQQGIQETQYF; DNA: TGCGCCAGCAGCCAACAGGGCATCCAAGAGACCCAGTACTTC
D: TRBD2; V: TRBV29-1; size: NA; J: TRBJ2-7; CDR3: CSASGRKYEQYF; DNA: TGCAGCGCTAGCGGGAGAAAATACGAGCAGTACTTC
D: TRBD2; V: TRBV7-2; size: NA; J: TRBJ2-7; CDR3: CASSLSGTSGIYSYEQYF; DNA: TGTGCCAGCAGCTTATCCGGGACTAGCGGGATTTACTCCTACGAGCAGTACTTC
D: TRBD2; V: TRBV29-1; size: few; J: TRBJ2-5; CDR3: CSVLTSGSETQYF; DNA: TGCAGCGTACTGACTAGCGGGAGTGAGACCCAGTACTTC
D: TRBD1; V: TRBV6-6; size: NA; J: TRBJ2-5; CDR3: CASSFGQVWETQYF; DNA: TGTGCCAGCAGTTTTGGACAGGTCTGGGAGACCCAGTACTTC
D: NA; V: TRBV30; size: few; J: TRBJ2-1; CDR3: CAWSHGGLVNEQFF; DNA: TGTGCCTGGAGTCACGGGGGACTCGTCAATGAGCAGTTCTTC
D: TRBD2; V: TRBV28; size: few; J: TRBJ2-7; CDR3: CASTAGGYEQYF; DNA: TGTGCCAGCACAGCGGGGGGTTACGAGCAGTACTTC
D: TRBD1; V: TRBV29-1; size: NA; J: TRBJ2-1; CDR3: CSVFPPGQGAYNEQFF; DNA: TGCAGCGTTTTTCCACCGGGACAGGGGGCCTACAATGAGCAGTTCTTC
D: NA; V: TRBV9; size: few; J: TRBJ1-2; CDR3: CASSPSEGLVYGYTF; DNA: TGTGCCAGCAGCCCTTCCGAGGGCCTCGTCTATGGCTACACCTTC
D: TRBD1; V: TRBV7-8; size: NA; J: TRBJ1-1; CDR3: CASSLEWDRVVNTEAFF; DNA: TGTGCCAGCAGCTTAGAGTGGGACAGGGTTGTGAACACTGAAGCTTTCTTT
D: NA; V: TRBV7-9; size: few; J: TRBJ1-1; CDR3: CASSLGSVVMNTEAFF; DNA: TGTGCCAGCAGCTTAGGGTCGGTGGTTATGAACACTGAAGCTTTCTTT
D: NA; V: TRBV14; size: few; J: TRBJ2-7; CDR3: CASSQLYEQYF; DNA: TGTGCCAGCAGCCAACTTTATGAGCAGTACTTC
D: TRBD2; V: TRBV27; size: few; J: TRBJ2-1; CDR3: CASSFTSGGAGEQFF; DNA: TGTGCCAGCAGTTTCACTAGCGGGGGGGCAGGAGAGCAGTTCTTC
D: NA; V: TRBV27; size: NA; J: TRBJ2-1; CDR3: CASSSGGQYNEQFF; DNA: TGTGCCAGCAGTTCCGGGGGACAGTACAATGAGCAGTTCTTC
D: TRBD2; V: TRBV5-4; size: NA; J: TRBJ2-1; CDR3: CASSLSSSGNEQFF; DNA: TGTGCCAGCAGCTTGTCTTCTAGCGGCAATGAGCAGTTCTTC
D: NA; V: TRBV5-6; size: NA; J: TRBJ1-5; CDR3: CASSFRGNNQPQHF; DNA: TGTGCCAGCAGCTTTAGAGGGAACAATCAGCCCCAGCATTTT
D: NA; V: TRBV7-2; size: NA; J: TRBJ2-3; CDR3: CASTLDRRADTQYF; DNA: TGTGCCAGCACCCTAGACAGGCGGGCAGATACGCAGTATTTT
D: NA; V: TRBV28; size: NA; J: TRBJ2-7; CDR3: CASSLPGQLSYEQYF; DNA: TGTGCCAGCAGTTTACCCGGACAACTCTCCTACGAGCAGTACTTC
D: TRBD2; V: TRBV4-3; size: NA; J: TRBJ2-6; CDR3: CASSQAGGRGSGANVLTF; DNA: TGCGCCAGCAGCCAAGCGGGGGGAAGGGGCTCTGGGGCCAACGTCCTGACTTTC
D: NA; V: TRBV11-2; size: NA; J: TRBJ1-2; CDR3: CASSQSGISYGYTF; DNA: TGTGCCAGCAGCCAATCGGGAATATCTTATGGCTACACCTTC
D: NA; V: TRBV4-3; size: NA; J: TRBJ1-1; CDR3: CASSQDSGWQKNTEAFF; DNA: TGCGCCAGCAGCCAAGATTCGGGGTGGCAAAAAAACACTGAAGCTTTCTTT
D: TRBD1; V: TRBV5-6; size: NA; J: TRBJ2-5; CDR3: CASSLVDRAETQYF; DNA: TGTGCCAGCAGCTTGGTCGACAGGGCAGAGACCCAGTACTTC
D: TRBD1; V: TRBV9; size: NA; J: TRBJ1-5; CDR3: CASSWTGEGQPQHF; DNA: TGTGCCAGCAGCTGGACAGGGGAGGGTCAGCCCCAGCATTTT
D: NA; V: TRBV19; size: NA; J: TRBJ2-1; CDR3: CASSIDIRIGEQFF; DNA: TGTGCCAGTAGTATAGATATCAGGATAGGCGAGCAGTTCTTC
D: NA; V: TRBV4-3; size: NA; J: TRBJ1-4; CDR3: CASSQEGGKGEKLFF; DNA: TGCGCCAGCAGCCAAGAGGGCGGGAAGGGGGAAAAACTGTTTTTT
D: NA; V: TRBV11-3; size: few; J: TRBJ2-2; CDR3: CASSLSTGELFF; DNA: TGTGCCAGCAGCTTATCAACCGGGGAGCTGTTTTTT
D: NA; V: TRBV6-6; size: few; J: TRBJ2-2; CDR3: CASSYQGPGELFF; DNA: TGTGCCAGCAGTTACCAGGGTCCGGGGGAGCTGTTTTTT
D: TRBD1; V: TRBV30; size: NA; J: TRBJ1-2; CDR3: CACWARGQGIYGYTF; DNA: TGTGCCTGCTGGGCCCGGGGACAGGGAATCTATGGCTACACCTTC